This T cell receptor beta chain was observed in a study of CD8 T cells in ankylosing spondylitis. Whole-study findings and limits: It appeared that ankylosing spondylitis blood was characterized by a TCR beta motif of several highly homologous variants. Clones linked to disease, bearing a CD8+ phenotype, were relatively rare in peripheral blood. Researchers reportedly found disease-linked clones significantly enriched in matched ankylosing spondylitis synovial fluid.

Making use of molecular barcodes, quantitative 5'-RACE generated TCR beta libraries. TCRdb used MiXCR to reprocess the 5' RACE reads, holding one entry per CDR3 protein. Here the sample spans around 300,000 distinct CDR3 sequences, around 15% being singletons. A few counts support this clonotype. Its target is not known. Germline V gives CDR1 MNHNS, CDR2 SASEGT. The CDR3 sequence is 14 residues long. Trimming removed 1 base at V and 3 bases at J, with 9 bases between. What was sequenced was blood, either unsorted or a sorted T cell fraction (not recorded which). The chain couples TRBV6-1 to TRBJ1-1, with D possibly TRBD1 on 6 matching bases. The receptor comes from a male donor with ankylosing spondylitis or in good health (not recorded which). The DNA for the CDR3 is TGTGCCAGCAGTGAAGTCCGACAGGACACTGAAGCTTTCTTT. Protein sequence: CASSEVRQDTEAFF.